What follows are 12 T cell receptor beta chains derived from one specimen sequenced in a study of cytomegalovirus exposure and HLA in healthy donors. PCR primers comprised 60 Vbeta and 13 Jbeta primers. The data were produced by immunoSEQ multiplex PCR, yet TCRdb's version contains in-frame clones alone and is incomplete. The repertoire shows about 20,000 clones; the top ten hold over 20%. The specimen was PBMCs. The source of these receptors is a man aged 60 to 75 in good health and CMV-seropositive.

For the CDR3, the DNA is TGTGCCAGCAGCCGGGGGACTAGCGGGCCCTACGAGCAGTACTTC. It is translated as CASSRGTSGPYEQYF. The V call is TRBV7-2, the J call TRBJ2-7; the match to TRBD2 covers 12 bases. The germline V gene has CDR1 SGHTA and CDR2 FQGNSA. The V gene end was trimmed by 5 bases and the J gene end by 2 bases; junction bases not matched to a gene: 4. The CDR3 contains 15 residues.

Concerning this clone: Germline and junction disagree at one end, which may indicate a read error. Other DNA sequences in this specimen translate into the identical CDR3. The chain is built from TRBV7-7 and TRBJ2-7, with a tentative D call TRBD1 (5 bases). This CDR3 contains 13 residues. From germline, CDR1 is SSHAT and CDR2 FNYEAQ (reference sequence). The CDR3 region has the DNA TGCGCCAGCAGCTTAATGCAGGGATACGAGCAGTACTTC. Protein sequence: CASSLMQGYEQYF.

The DNA of the CDR3 is TGTGCCAGCAGTAAATCCCCAGGGGTGACCTACGAGCAGTACTTC. This gives the protein CASSKSPGVTYEQYF. The chain employs TRBV27 and TRBJ2-7, with a weak D call TRBD1 (6 bases). Between the trimmed V and J ends, which lost 5 bases and 2 bases, there was a span of 16 bases. The CDR3 spans 15 residues. Germline V lookup: CDR1 MNHEY, CDR2 SMNVEV (reference sequence).

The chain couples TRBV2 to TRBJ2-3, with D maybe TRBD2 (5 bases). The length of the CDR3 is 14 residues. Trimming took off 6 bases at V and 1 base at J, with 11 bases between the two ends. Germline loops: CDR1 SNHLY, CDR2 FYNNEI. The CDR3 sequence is CASRVSGGTDTQYF. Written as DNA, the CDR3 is TGTGCCAGCAGAGTAAGCGGAGGCACAGATACGCAGTATTTT.

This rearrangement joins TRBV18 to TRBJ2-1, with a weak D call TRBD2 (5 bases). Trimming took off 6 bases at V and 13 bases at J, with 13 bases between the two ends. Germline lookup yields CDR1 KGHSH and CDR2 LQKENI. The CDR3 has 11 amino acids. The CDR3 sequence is CASSPDLPQFF. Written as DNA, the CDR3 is TGTGCCAGCTCGCCGGACTTACCTCAGTTCTTC.

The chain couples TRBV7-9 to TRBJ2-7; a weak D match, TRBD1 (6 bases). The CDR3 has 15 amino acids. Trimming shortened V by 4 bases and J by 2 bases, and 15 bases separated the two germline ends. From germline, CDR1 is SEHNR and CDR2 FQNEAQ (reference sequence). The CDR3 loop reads CASSSPRTETYEQYF. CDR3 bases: TGTGCCAGCAGCTCACCGAGGACAGAGACCTACGAGCAGTACTTC.

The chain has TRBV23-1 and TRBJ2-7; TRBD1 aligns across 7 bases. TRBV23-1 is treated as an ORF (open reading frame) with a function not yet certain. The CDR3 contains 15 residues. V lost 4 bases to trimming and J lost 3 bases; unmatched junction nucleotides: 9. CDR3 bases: TGCGCCAGCAGTCGATCGACAGGGAGAAGCTACGAGCAGTACTTC. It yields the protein CASSRSTGRSYEQYF.

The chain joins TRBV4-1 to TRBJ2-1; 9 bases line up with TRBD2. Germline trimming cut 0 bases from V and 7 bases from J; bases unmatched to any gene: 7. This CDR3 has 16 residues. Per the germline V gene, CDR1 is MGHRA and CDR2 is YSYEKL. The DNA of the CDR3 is TGCGCCAGCAGCCAAGATGCGATAGCGGGAGCGAATGAGCAGTTCTTC. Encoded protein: CASSQDAIAGANEQFF.

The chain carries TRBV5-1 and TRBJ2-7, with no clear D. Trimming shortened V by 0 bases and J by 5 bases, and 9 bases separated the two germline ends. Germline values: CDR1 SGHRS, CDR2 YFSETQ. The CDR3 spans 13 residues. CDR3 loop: CASSLATSNEQYF. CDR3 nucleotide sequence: TGCGCCAGCAGCTTGGCTACGTCTAACGAGCAGTACTTC.

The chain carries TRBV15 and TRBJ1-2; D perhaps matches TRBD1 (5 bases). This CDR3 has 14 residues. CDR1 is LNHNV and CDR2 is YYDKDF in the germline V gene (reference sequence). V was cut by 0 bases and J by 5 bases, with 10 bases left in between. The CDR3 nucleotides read TGTGCCACCAGCAGAGAGGGGGGAGGATATGGCTACACCTTC. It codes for CATSREGGGYGYTF.

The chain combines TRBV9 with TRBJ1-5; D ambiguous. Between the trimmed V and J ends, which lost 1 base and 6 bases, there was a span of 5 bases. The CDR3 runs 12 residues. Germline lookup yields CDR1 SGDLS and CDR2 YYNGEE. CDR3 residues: CASSVPVQPQHF. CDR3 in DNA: TGTGCCAGCAGCGTACCAGTTCAGCCCCAGCATTTT.

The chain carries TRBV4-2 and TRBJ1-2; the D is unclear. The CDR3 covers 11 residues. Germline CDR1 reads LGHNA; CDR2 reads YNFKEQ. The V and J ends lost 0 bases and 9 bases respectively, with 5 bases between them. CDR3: CASSQDARYTF. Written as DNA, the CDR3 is TGTGCCAGCAGCCAAGATGCGCGCTACACCTTC.